Below are 10 T cell receptor beta chains sequenced from a single sample in a study of STAT3 mutations in large granular lymphocyte leukemia. Using immunoSEQ multiplex PCR, the repertoire was profiled, and TCRdb retains in-frame clones only, with some absent. The sample contains some 15,000 clones, around 90% of which appear only once. Study-wide results and caveats: Every T-cell large granular lymphocyte leukemia patient had at least one immunodominant TCR beta clonotype.

These TCRs are of unknown antigen specificity. The sequenced material came from peripheral blood mononuclear cells. Receptors originate from a woman aged 45-60 years with T-cell large granular lymphocyte leukemia. Some clones in this sample may be carry-over from other donors' samples.

This clone was detected only once. CDR3 region: CASRPGQLLYNEQFF. Written as DNA, the CDR3 is TGTGCCAGCAGGCCAGGACAGCTCCTCTACAATGAGCAGTTCTTC. The chain links TRBV27 to TRBJ2-1; a weak D match, TRBD1 (6 bases). CDR3 length: 15 residues. V lost 6 bases, J lost 3 bases, and 15 bases lay in between. Germline CDR1 and CDR2: MNHEY and SMNVEV (reference sequence).

The rearrangement joins TRBV5-4 to TRBJ2-1; TRBD2 matches at 9 bases. The length of the CDR3 is 15 residues. The trim removed 4 bases at V and 2 bases at J, leaving 4 bases unmatched. Germline CDR1 is SGHNT and CDR2 is YYREEE (reference sequence). CDR3 region: CASSPLAGTYNEQFF. The CDR3 DNA sequence: TGTGCCAGCAGCCCCCTAGCGGGGACCTACAATGAGCAGTTCTTC. The entire variable domain, with the rest obtained from reference TRBV5-4 and TRBJ2-1, is as follows: ETGVTQSPTHLIKTRGQQVTLRCSSQSGHNTVSWYQQALGQGPQFIFQYYREEENGRGNFPPRFSGLQFPNYSSELNVNALELDDSALYLCASSPLAGTYNEQFFGPGTRLTVL.

This chain joins TRBV5-6 and TRBJ1-5, with 9 positions matching TRBD1. CDR1 is SGHDT, CDR2 YYEEEE, per germline. Trimming cost V 7 bases and J 6 bases; bases outside gene matches: 14. The CDR3 consists of 16 residues. CDR3 DNA: TGTGCCAGCCAGAGACAGGGGGTCGCTAAGAGTCAGCCCCAGCATTTT. Its translation: CASQRQGVAKSQPQHF.

The chain links TRBV29-1 to TRBJ1-1, with TRBD1 matching 7 bases. V was pared by 1 base and J by 7 bases, with 3 bases of the junction left unmatched. The germline V gene has CDR1 SQVTM and CDR2 ANQGSEA. The length of the CDR3 is 12 residues. CDR3 DNA: TGCAGCGTTGAAGTGACAGGGTATGAAGCTTTCTTT. Its translation: CSVEVTGYEAFF.

This clone ranks as large. In DNA form, the CDR3 reads TGTGCCAGCACTAAACAGGGTAGCACTGAAGCTTTCTTT. Encoded protein: CASTKQGSTEAFF. This sequence joins TRBV6-5 and TRBJ1-1, with a tentative D call TRBD1 (6 bases). Deletions cut 7 bases from V and 4 bases from J, with 13 bases between. The germline V gene has CDR1 MNHEY and CDR2 SVGAGI. CDR3 length: 13 amino acids.

The chain carries TRBV6-6 and TRBJ2-1; no definite D call. Between the trimmed V and J ends, which lost 6 bases and 2 bases, there was a span of 2 bases. From germline, CDR1 is MNHNY and CDR2 SVGAGI (reference sequence). The CDR3 totals 11 residues. The CDR3 DNA follows: TGTGCCAGCAGCACCTACAATGAGCAGTTCTTC. Translated: CASSTYNEQFF.

J is TRBJ2-7 and V is TRBV29-1, with D maybe TRBD1 (7 bases). V lost 7 bases to trimming and J lost 0 bases, with 10 bases between them. Germline-derived CDR1 and CDR2 are SQVTM and ANQGSEA. CDR3 length: 12 amino acids. The CDR3 spells CSGGDSSYEQYF. CDR3 nucleotide sequence: TGCAGCGGGGGGGACAGCTCCTACGAGCAGTACTTC.

This clone was seen a few times. This chain links TRBV9 with TRBJ1-1; D is possibly TRBD1 (6 bases). The CDR3 extends over 13 amino acids. Germline V lookup: CDR1 SGDLS, CDR2 YYNGEE. The V and J ends lost 5 bases and 2 bases respectively, with 10 bases between them. The CDR3 loop reads CASSDRYNTEAFF. The DNA of the CDR3 is TGTGCCAGCAGTGACAGGTATAACACTGAAGCTTTCTTT.

The V gene is TRBV9, the J gene TRBJ1-3, with a weak D call TRBD1 (6 bases). Trimming took off 0 bases at V and 0 bases at J, with 13 bases between the two ends. Germline lookup yields CDR1 SGDLS and CDR2 YYNGEE. CDR3 length: 17 residues. The CDR3 DNA sequence: TGTGCCAGCAGCGTAGATCCTGGACAGAGCTCTGGAAACACCATATATTTT. Translating it yields CASSVDPGQSSGNTIYF.

V gene TRBV15 combines with J gene TRBJ2-5, with unresolved D. This CDR3 has 14 amino acids. Trimming took 0 bases from V and 2 from J, leaving 7 bases between them. The germline V gene encodes CDR1 LNHNV and CDR2 YYDKDF (reference sequence). The CDR3 bases are TGTGCCACCAGCAGAGATCCTGAGCAAGAGACCCAGTACTTC. This codes for CATSRDPEQETQYF.